This is a list of T cell receptor beta chains from one sample in a study of T cell repertoires in cytomegalovirus infection. Which antigens these TCRs recognize remains unknown. TCRdb passed the reads through MiXCR, listing each CDR3 protein once. The sample consists of hundreds of thousands of distinct CDR3 sequences, approximately 46% of them appearing once. The source was cultured PBMCs, collected from culture after CMV antigen stimulation. These receptors were collected from a human donor in good health (CMV status not recorded). Some clones in this sample may be carry-over from other donors' samples. The conserved cysteine and the conserved F or W are not part of the CDR3 here. Only part of the rows carry a size: once, few, many, or a class if the clone is expanded.

j_call | v_call | clone_size | cdr3_aa
TRBJ1-2 | TRBV15 | NA | ATSRDTRYGYT
TRBJ1-2 | TRBV6-6 | NA | ASSYTPGQTSTNYGYT
TRBJ1-5 | TRBV4-2 | NA | ASSQEGTGNQPQH
TRBJ2-4 | TRBV23-1 | NA | ASGRGGTAKNIQY
TRBJ1-2 | TRBV9 | NA | ASSHRTGGSLYYGYT
TRBJ2-7 | TRBV20-1 | once | SARAVAGPDYEQY
TRBJ2-5 | TRBV6-6 | few | ASRAVLLRQETQY
TRBJ1-1 | TRBV7-2 | NA | ASSLLGLNTEAF
TRBJ1-1 | TRBV27 | NA | ASSSPTGPAANTEAF
TRBJ2-7 | TRBV12-3/TRBV12-4 | NA | ASSLSKRDPPF